A single sample gave rise to the 27 T cell receptor beta chains below, sequenced in a study of T-cell reconstitution after alpha-beta-depleted transplantation in children. Unique molecular identifiers were used in preparing the TCRbeta library. TCRdb passed the PCR reads through MiXCR, listing each CDR3 protein once. The sample records 580,000 or so distinct CDR3 sequences, roughly 24% being singletons. Source: PBMCs, mostly from graft donor cells, taken 360 days after TCRalphabeta/CD19-depleted stem cell transplant. These receptor sequences come from a boy in the first two years of life who had a stem cell transplant for acute myeloid leukemia, so the T cells may come from the graft donor.

The chain uses TRBV10-3 and TRBJ2-7, with D uncertain. Germline-derived CDR1 and CDR2 are ENHRY and SYGVKD. Trimming took off 7 bases at V and 1 base at J, with 11 bases between the two ends. The CDR3 is 13 amino acids. CDR3 in amino acids: CAITTQPSYEQYV. The DNA of the CDR3 is TGTGCCATCACCACTCAGCCATCCTACGAGCAGTACGTC.

The V call is TRBV12-3 or TRBV12-4, the J call TRBJ2-2; D call uncertain. V lost 8 bases to trimming and J lost 9 bases, with 22 bases between them. The CDR3 consists of 15 residues. The CDR3 DNA follows: TGTGCCAGCTCCACCCCGGACCTCCCCCAGAGGGAGCTGTTTTTT. It encodes CASSTPDLPQRELFF.

Ten or more counts support this clonotype. V is TRBV29-1 and J is TRBJ2-1, with TRBD2 identical over 7 bases. The CDR3 runs 14 residues. V shed 1 base and J 9 bases; nucleotides not matched to a gene: 9. CDR1 and CDR2 from the germline V gene are SQVTM and ANQGSEA. CDR3 DNA: TGCAGCGTTGAAGGACGCTTAGGGAGGGTTGAGCAGTTCTTC. Translated: CSVEGRLGRVEQFF.

The V call is TRBV18, the J call TRBJ2-1; D call uncertain. This CDR3 is built from 15 residues. The V gene lost 6 bases and the J gene lost 2 bases, with 14 bases spanning the gap. Germline V gene data show CDR1 as KGHSH and CDR2 as LQKENI. For the CDR3, the DNA is TGTGCCAGCTCCCCAACTCCCATTACCTACAATGAGCAGTTCTTC. This encodes CASSPTPITYNEQFF.

This clonotype has a handful of counts. The genes are TRBV4-3 and TRBJ1-2; the D is unclear. This CDR3 is built from 14 residues. Germline loops: CDR1 LGHNA, CDR2 YSLEER. Trimming pared 1 base from V and 1 base from J, leaving 7 bases between. The CDR3 DNA reads as TGCGCCAGCAGCCAAGGACCGGTTAACTATGGCTACACCTTC. Encoded protein: CASSQGPVNYGYTF.

In this sample, this clonotype turned up a few times. The gene calls are TRBV5-1 and TRBJ2-3; D perhaps matches TRBD2 (6 bases). V lost 1 base and J 2 bases, leaving 14 bases between the germline ends. Germline V gives CDR1 SGHRS, CDR2 YFSETQ. CDR3 length: 16 amino acids. CDR3: CASSLPLAVHTDTQYF. The CDR3 DNA is TGCGCCAGCAGCTTGCCACTAGCCGTCCACACAGATACGCAGTATTTT.

The chain uses TRBV2 and TRBJ2-3; no clear D. The germline CDR1 and CDR2 sequences are SNHLY and FYNNEI. This CDR3 is 13 amino acids long. Trimming shortened V by 7 bases and J by 1 base, and 9 bases separated the two germline ends. CDR3 sequence (DNA): TGTGCCAGCATGGTCGGCCGCACAGATACGCAGTATTTT. This codes for CASMVGRTDTQYF.

This clonotype occurred many times. The V call is TRBV20-1, the J call TRBJ2-3; D might be TRBD1 or TRBD2, each matching 6 bases. Trimming cost V 8 bases and J 6 bases, with 21 bases left between them. The CDR3 totals 14 residues. CDR1 DFQATT and CDR2 SNEGSKA come from the germline V gene (reference sequence). CDR3 sequence reads: CSTLYYGGSDTQYF. In DNA, the CDR3 is TGCAGTACATTATACTACGGGGGCTCCGATACGCAGTATTTT.

This clonotype was seen many times. This chain joins TRBV12-3 or TRBV12-4 and TRBJ2-3, with D unresolved. The length of the CDR3 is 12 residues. V lost 3 bases and J 6 bases, leaving 7 bases between the germline ends. Written as DNA, the CDR3 is TGTGCCAGCAGTTTTAGCCCGGATACGCAGTATTTT. As protein: CASSFSPDTQYF.

This clonotype was seen a handful of times. V gene TRBV20-1 combines with J gene TRBJ1-2; 9 nucleotides match TRBD1. In germline, CDR1 is DFQATT, CDR2 SNEGSKA (reference sequence). The V and J ends lost 6 bases and 0 bases, in that order; junction bases with no gene match: 5. The CDR3 is 14 residues long. The CDR3 nucleotides read TGCAGTGCGGTACAGGGGGCAGCTAACTATGGCTACACCTTC. Its translation: CSAVQGAANYGYTF.

This chain joins TRBV21-1 and TRBJ2-1; TRBD2 reflects the table's D call only, with no check against the DNA. TRBV21-1 is given as a pseudogene. There are 15 residues in the CDR3. The CDR3 DNA reads TGTGCCAGCAGCAAACTAGCGGGGAAAGACAATGAGCAGTTCTTC. This sequence encodes CASSKLAGKDNEQFF.

A few counts support this clonotype. The chain uses TRBV12-3 or TRBV12-4 and TRBJ1-3; 7 bases align to TRBD1. With 3 bases clipped from V and 2 bases from J, the junction kept 1 base outside the gene matches. This CDR3 spans 14 amino acids. This chain's CDR3 is CASSLTGTGNTIYF. The CDR3 DNA sequence: TGTGCCAGCAGTTTGACAGGGACTGGAAACACCATATATTTT.

The CDR3 DNA is TGTGCCAGCAGTTTATGGCTTAGGGGCTACACCTTC. Translated: CASSLWLRGYTF. The chain has TRBV12-3 or TRBV12-4 and TRBJ1-2; D is ambiguous. Deletions cut 2 bases from V and 8 bases from J, with 9 bases between. The CDR3 is 12 residues long.

In its sample, this clonotype was seen a few times. The rearrangement joins TRBV12-3 or TRBV12-4 to TRBJ1-2; TRBD1 aligns across 7 bases. V lost 6 bases and J lost 8; bases outside the gene matches: 9. This CDR3 is 13 amino acids long. DNA for the CDR3: TGTGCCAGCAGAACAACAGGGGAGTACGGCTACACCTTC. Translated, it gives CASRTTGEYGYTF.

This chain links TRBV12-5 with TRBJ1-1; D remains unclear. With 2 bases removed from V and 2 bases from J, the gap between germline ends came to 0 bases. CDR1 and CDR2 (germline): LGHNT, FRNRAP. There are 11 residues in the CDR3. The CDR3 protein is CASGLNTEAFF. DNA for the CDR3: TGTGCTAGTGGTTTGAACACTGAAGCTTTCTTT.

The table lists this clonotype with many counts. V and J are TRBV20-1 and TRBJ2-5; D remains unclear. The length of the CDR3 is 12 residues. Trimming pared 1 base from V and 4 bases from J, leaving 7 bases between. Germline CDR1 and CDR2: DFQATT and SNEGSKA (reference sequence). This chain's CDR3 is CSARGGIETQYF. DNA for the CDR3: TGCAGTGCTAGAGGGGGAATAGAGACCCAGTACTTC.

This clonotype was observed a handful of times. V and J are TRBV6-5 and TRBJ2-5; the D is unclear. The V and J ends lost 0 bases and 5 bases respectively, with 13 bases between them. Germline loops: CDR1 MNHEY, CDR2 SVGAGI. There are 15 residues in the CDR3. As DNA, the CDR3 is TGTGCCAGCAGTTACTCTCCTTGGATCGGGGAGACCCAGTACTTC. Translation: CASSYSPWIGETQYF.

This clonotype came up many times. This chain's CDR3 is CASSLGDRPGANVLTF. The CDR3 DNA reads TGTGCCAGCAGTTTAGGTGACAGGCCTGGGGCCAACGTCCTGACTTTC. This chain joins TRBV12-3 or TRBV12-4 and TRBJ2-6, with D tentatively TRBD1 (6 bases). The CDR3 totals 16 residues. Trimming took off 1 base at V and 2 bases at J, with 9 bases between the two ends.

The DNA for the CDR3 is TGTGCCAGCAGCTTAGGGACTACCTCCCAGTTCTTC. Its translation: CASSLGTTSQFF. The chain recombines TRBV7-2 with TRBJ2-1; TRBD2 is a possible D gene (6 bases). V was trimmed by 1 base and J by 13 bases, leaving 11 bases between them. The V gene's germline CDR1 is SGHTA and CDR2 FQGNSA. The CDR3 totals 12 residues.

The V and J genes are TRBV4-1 and TRBJ2-1; perhaps TRBD2 as D (6 bases). This CDR3 is built from 12 residues. CDR1 and CDR2 (germline): MGHRA, YSYEKL. The V and J ends lost 2 bases and 12 bases respectively, with 11 bases between them. CDR3 bases: TGCGCCAGCAGCCAACCCCAGGGAGGGCAGTTCTTC. This codes for CASSQPQGGQFF.

The chain is built from TRBV7-8 and TRBJ2-3, with a tentative D call TRBD2 (6 bases). Germline loops: CDR1 SGHVS, CDR2 FQNEAQ. The CDR3 is made up of 15 amino acids. Trimming shortened V by 5 bases and J by 0 bases, and 12 bases separated the two germline ends. The CDR3 protein is CASSISGPSTDTQYF. CDR3 coding DNA: TGTGCCAGCAGCATTAGCGGCCCTAGCACAGATACGCAGTATTTT.

In its sample, this clonotype was seen a few times. The chain couples TRBV20-1 to TRBJ1-2; D perhaps matches TRBD1 (6 bases). V lost 6 bases and J 1 base, leaving 9 bases between the germline ends. CDR3 size: 12 residues. Per germline, CDR1 DFQATT and CDR2 SNEGSKA (reference sequence). The CDR3: CSARDNNYGYTF. In DNA, the CDR3 is TGCAGTGCACGGGACAATAACTATGGCTACACCTTC.

The rearrangement joins TRBV6-1 to TRBJ1-2; 10 nucleotides match TRBD1. CDR3 length: 16 residues. In germline, CDR1 is MNHNS, CDR2 SASEGT. The ends lost 4 bases at V and 5 bases at J; junction bases unmatched: 10. CDR3 protein: CASSVAGDRGSYGYTF. The CDR3, as DNA: TGTGCCAGCAGTGTGGCCGGGGACAGGGGTAGTTATGGCTACACCTTC.

The chain couples TRBV20-1 to TRBJ2-5, with D possibly matching TRBD2 (5 bases). Germline CDR1 reads DFQATT; CDR2 reads SNEGSKA (reference sequence). The CDR3 consists of 13 residues. V was shortened by 3 bases and J by 2 bases, with 10 bases between the two germline ends. CDR3 loop: CSASGVAQETQYF. For the CDR3, the DNA is TGCAGTGCTAGCGGGGTCGCACAAGAGACCCAGTACTTC.

The chain combines TRBV15 with TRBJ1-4, with D possibly matching TRBD1 (5 bases). V dropped 8 bases and J dropped 8 bases, with 15 bases sitting between them. Germline CDR1 and CDR2: LNHNV and YYDKDF (reference sequence). This CDR3 region has 13 residues. Here the CDR3 DNA reads TGTGCCACCGTACGGGGGATGGGAGAAAAACTGTTTTTT. This codes for CATVRGMGEKLFF.

This chain joins TRBV29-1 and TRBJ1-2; unclear D gene. The CDR3 has 11 amino acids. The V and J ends lost 4 bases and 8 bases respectively, with 11 bases between them. Germline CDR1 reads SQVTM; CDR2 reads ANQGSEA. The CDR3 DNA reads TGCAGCGTTGTAAACGGCGGGGGCTACACCTTC. Translating it yields CSVVNGGGYTF.

In the case of this clonotype: Relative to the germline gene, one junction end is altered; a read error may explain this. This chain joins TRBV19 and TRBJ2-2, with D possibly being TRBD2 (5 bases). CDR1 and CDR2 (germline): LNHDA, SQIVND (reference sequence). The CDR3 sequence is 15 residues long. CDR3 coding DNA: TGTGCCACTACTAGGGTCTCCCTGGGCACCGGGGAGCTGTCTTTT. This sequence encodes CATTRVSLGTGELSF.